This TCR beta chain was captured by sequencing in a study of regulatory T cells in long-lasting Graves disease. Study-level results: Peripheral blood, not thyroid tissue, was the sole material studied.

In its sample, this clonotype was seen a few times. Its cognate antigen is unknown. Both iRepertoire HTBI primers and Arm-PCR of CDR3 regions were used to build the TCR beta libraries. TCRdb itself ran the multiplex PCR reads through MiXCR, one entry per CDR3 protein. The sample consists of approximately 690,000 distinct CDR3 sequences, 25% to 35% of them appearing once. Time point in this sample: persistent/refractory GD, antithyroid drugs over 5 years with positive TRAb. Generation of the TCR library employed RNA extracted from PBMCs. This TCR was sampled from a female donor with Graves disease. The source was peripheral blood mononuclear cells (PBMCs), collected when the disease was refractory, from a patient treated with antithyroid drugs.

Written as DNA, the CDR3 is TGCAGTGCTCCTGTAGGGACAGCAGGAGAGACCCAGTACTTC. Its protein is CSAPVGTAGETQYF. The V gene is TRBV20-1, the J gene TRBJ2-5, with TRBD1 identical over 7 bases. Trimming took 5 bases from V and 4 from J; bases not matched to a gene: 10. Germline loops: CDR1 DFQATT, CDR2 SNEGSKA (reference sequence). CDR3 length: 14 amino acids.